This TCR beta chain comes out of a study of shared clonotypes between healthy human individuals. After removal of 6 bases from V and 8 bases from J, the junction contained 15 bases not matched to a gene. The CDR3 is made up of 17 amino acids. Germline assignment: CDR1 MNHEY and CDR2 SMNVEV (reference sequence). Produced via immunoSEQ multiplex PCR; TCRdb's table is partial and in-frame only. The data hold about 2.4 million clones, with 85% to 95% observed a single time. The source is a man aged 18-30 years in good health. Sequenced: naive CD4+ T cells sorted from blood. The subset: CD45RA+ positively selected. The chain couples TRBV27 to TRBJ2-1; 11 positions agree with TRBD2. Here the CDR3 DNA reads TGTGCCAGCAGCCGAGCCACTAGCGGGGGCCACAGGGATGAGCAGTTCTTC. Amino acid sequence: CASSRATSGGHRDEQFF.